This passage covers 29 T cell receptor beta chains from one sample sequenced in a study of T cells expressing NK-cell markers. TCRdb re-analyzed the 5' RACE reads; it lists each CDR3 protein once, without DNA. This sample's clone table lists about 460,000 distinct CDR3 sequences. Sequenced: blood T cells: a sorted CD56 or NKG2C T cell subset, CD4+ or CD8+ T cells, or bulk PBMC T cells (not recorded which). The receptors here all came from a woman aged 45 to 65 in good health.

This sequence joins TRBV27 and TRBJ2-7; TCRdb outputs TRBD1, but without DNA this stays unchecked. This CDR3 has 16 residues. Germline V lookup: CDR1 MNHEY, CDR2 SMNVEV (reference sequence). The CDR3 region is CASSSLWTSNLYEQYF.

This rearrangement joins TRBV3-1 to TRBJ2-2; the D call of TRBD1 rests on TCRdb alone, since no DNA is present to check it. The length of the CDR3 is 17 residues. Per the germline V gene, CDR1 is LGHDT and CDR2 is YNNKEL (reference sequence). The CDR3 reads CASSHRAAPANTGELFF. Together with reference TRBV3-1 and TRBJ2-2, the CDR3 gives the full variable domain: DTAVSQTPKYLVTQMGNDKSIKCEQNLGHDTMYWYKQDSKKFLKIMFSYNNKELIINETVPNRFSPKSPDKAHLNLHINSLELGDSAVYFCASSHRAAPANTGELFFGEGSRLTVL.

The rearrangement uses TRBV20-1 and TRBJ2-3; absent DNA, TCRdb's TRBD2 call cannot be checked. The CDR3 totals 17 residues. The germline V gene encodes CDR1 DFQATT and CDR2 SNEGSKA (reference sequence). The CDR3 reads CSARGSGSGSRPDTQYF.

The chain links TRBV19 to TRBJ2-2; TCRdb selects TRBD1, and the lack of DNA leaves this call unchecked. The CDR3 contains 15 residues. CDR1 and CDR2 from the germline V gene are LNHDA and SQIVND (reference sequence). The CDR3: CASSILTGGNGELFF.

The gene calls are TRBV20-1 and TRBJ2-7; the D call from TCRdb, TRBD1, cannot be confirmed without DNA. The CDR3 is 13 amino acids. Germline CDR1 and CDR2: DFQATT and SNEGSKA (reference sequence). The CDR3 sequence: CSAPGTGPYEQYF.

This chain connects TRBV6-1 to TRBJ2-5. The CDR3 is made up of 13 amino acids. CDR1 is MNHNS and CDR2 is SASEGT in the germline V gene. This CDR3 is CATSLERGETQYF.

V is TRBV5-1 and J is TRBJ2-3; as DNA is missing, the TRBD1 call by TCRdb cannot be tested. CDR3 length: 14 amino acids. Germline V gives CDR1 SGHRS, CDR2 YFSETQ. The CDR3 is CASSLRPGPDTQYF.

The rearrangement joins TRBV18 to TRBJ1-1; the TRBD1 assignment by TCRdb is unverifiable without DNA. CDR1 KGHSH and CDR2 LQKENI come from the germline V gene. This CDR3 contains 11 residues. The CDR3 loop is CASSPGGEAFF.

V and J are TRBV7-2 and TRBJ2-6; the D call of TRBD2 rests on TCRdb alone, since no DNA is present to check it. This CDR3 region has 17 residues. Germline V lookup: CDR1 SGHTA, CDR2 FQGNSA. The CDR3 protein is CASSLQQELSGANVLTF.

V and J are TRBV5-1 and TRBJ2-4; TCRdb designates TRBD2, a call that cannot be tested without DNA. The CDR3 consists of 14 residues. Germline values: CDR1 SGHRS, CDR2 YFSETQ. The CDR3: CASSLRPLRNIQYF.

The chain has TRBV5-1 and TRBJ2-1; without DNA, the TCRdb call of TRBD1 cannot be checked. This CDR3 is 13 amino acids long. The germline CDR1 and CDR2 sequences are SGHRS and YFSETQ. The CDR3 is CASSSLRVGQQFF. The variable domain in full, completed from reference TRBV5-1 and TRBJ2-1, reads KAGVTQTPRYLIKTRGQQVTLSCSPISGHRSVSWYQQTPGQGLQFLFEYFSETQRNKGNFPGRFSGRQFSNSRSEMNVSTLELGDSALYLCASSSLRVGQQFFGPGTRLTVL.

The chain combines TRBV12-3 or TRBV12-4 with TRBJ2-2; the TCRdb D gene call, TRBD2, has no DNA to confirm it. This CDR3 is 17 amino acids long. The CDR3 reads CASSFPPGARGTGELFF.

The V gene is TRBV5-1, the J gene TRBJ2-2; there is no DNA to check the TCRdb D call of TRBD2. The germline V gene has CDR1 SGHRS and CDR2 YFSETQ. The CDR3 is 16 amino acids. Here the CDR3 reads CASSLSPAGDTGELFF.

The gene calls are TRBV10-3 and TRBJ2-3. CDR3 size: 14 residues. In germline, CDR1 is ENHRY, CDR2 SYGVKD. CDR3 in amino acids: CAISVGLGTDTQYF.

The chain employs TRBV3-1 and TRBJ2-5; TCRdb's D call of TRBD2 is untestable without DNA. Looked up from germline, CDR1 is LGHDT and CDR2 is YNNKEL (reference sequence). CDR3 length: 16 amino acids. The CDR3 is CASSHPRGSGRETQYF.

The J gene is TRBJ1-5, the V gene TRBV12-3 or TRBV12-4. The CDR3 covers 15 residues. The CDR3 region is CASRPGSNSNQPQHF.

The chain couples TRBV24-1 to TRBJ2-1; the TCRdb D gene call, TRBD2, has no DNA to confirm it. The CDR3 consists of 16 residues. Germline loops: CDR1 KGHDR, CDR2 SFDVKD. The CDR3 sequence: CATSEGAGGAGNEQFF.

This chain uses TRBV24-1 with TRBJ2-7; the TCRdb D gene call, TRBD1, has no DNA to confirm it. CDR1 KGHDR and CDR2 SFDVKD come from the germline V gene. The CDR3 loop spans 15 amino acids. The CDR3 loop is CATSDPGQGVWEQYF.

The rearrangement uses TRBV5-1 and TRBJ1-2; the D call from TCRdb, TRBD1, cannot be confirmed without DNA. Germline CDR1 and CDR2: SGHRS and YFSETQ. This CDR3 has 15 amino acids. The CDR3 region is CASSLSPQQGGGYTF.

The rearrangement joins TRBV12-3 or TRBV12-4 to TRBJ2-1; TCRdb designates TRBD1, a call that cannot be tested without DNA. The CDR3 loop spans 17 amino acids. Here the CDR3 reads CASSPTQGLGAYNEQFF.

The CDR3 region is CASRTGYISEAFF. This sequence joins TRBV6-5 and TRBJ1-1; TCRdb's D call, TRBD1, is unchecked because there is no DNA. This CDR3 has 13 residues. Germline V gene sequence: CDR1 MNHEY, CDR2 SVGAGI.

This chain links TRBV12-3 or TRBV12-4 with TRBJ2-7; the TCRdb D gene call, TRBD1, has no DNA to confirm it. The CDR3 is 14 residues long. CDR3: CASGRRGASNEQYF.

J is TRBJ2-1 and V is TRBV12-3 or TRBV12-4; TCRdb selects TRBD1, and the lack of DNA leaves this call unchecked. The CDR3 has 18 residues. The CDR3 here is CASSFPLGAGKSYNEQFF.

The chain joins TRBV7-6 to TRBJ2-7; TCRdb's D call, TRBD2, is unchecked because there is no DNA. This CDR3 is built from 14 residues. Germline assignment: CDR1 SGHVS and CDR2 FNYEAQ. CDR3 region: CASSGSGRAREQYF. Full variable domain (rest looked up from reference TRBV7-6 and TRBJ2-7): GAGVSQSPRYKVTKRGQDVALRCDPISGHVSLYWYRQALGQGPEFLTYFNYEAQQDKSGLPNDRFSAERPEGSISTLTIQRTEQRDSAMYRCASSGSGRAREQYFGPGTRLTVT.

The chain links TRBV20-1 to TRBJ2-5; lacking DNA, the TRBD1 call made by TCRdb goes unchecked. CDR1 and CDR2 from the germline V gene are DFQATT and SNEGSKA (reference sequence). The CDR3 totals 14 residues. The CDR3 spells CSARESTSRAAQYF.

The chain is built from TRBV7-9 and TRBJ2-2. This CDR3 has 13 residues. Germline V gene lookup returns CDR1 SEHNR and CDR2 FQNEAQ (reference sequence). CDR3: CASSTKVNGELFF.

V gene TRBV11-2 combines with J gene TRBJ2-3; with no DNA, the TCRdb D assignment of TRBD2 cannot be verified. Germline V gene lookup returns CDR1 SGHAT and CDR2 FQNNGV. This CDR3 contains 17 residues. The CDR3 loop reads CASSSHPTSGRTDTQYF.

The chain uses TRBV5-1 and TRBJ2-1; TCRdb's assignment of TRBD2 cannot be checked, as there is no DNA. The CDR3 covers 16 residues. Germline V gives CDR1 SGHRS, CDR2 YFSETQ. CDR3 sequence reads: CASSLTAREVAAEQFF.

V and J are TRBV20-1 and TRBJ1-2; without DNA, the TCRdb call of TRBD1 cannot be checked. Germline values: CDR1 DFQATT, CDR2 SNEGSKA (reference sequence). The CDR3 length is 11 residues. The CDR3 loop reads CSAEEGDGYTF.